Listed here are 9 T cell receptor beta chains from one sample, sequenced in a study of blood T cell repertoires in COVID-19. Assay used: immunoSEQ multiplex PCR; TCRdb lists only in-frame clones, some missing. The sample carries approximately 220,000 clones, 83% recorded once. The sample comprised PBMCs or T cells enriched from blood (not recorded which). The receptor source for this set is a woman aged 40 to 50 who had been exposed to COVID-19.

Written as DNA, the CDR3 is TGTGCCAGCAGTGAAGCCCAGGGGTCCGGGCAGCCCCAGCATTTT. Translation: CASSEAQGSGQPQHF. This chain connects TRBV6-1 to TRBJ1-5, with D possibly TRBD1 on 6 matching bases. This CDR3 is 15 amino acids long. V was cut by 0 bases and J by 7 bases, with 13 bases left in between. The germline V gene encodes CDR1 MNHNS and CDR2 SASEGT.

This chain links TRBV4-1 with TRBJ1-3, with 8 bases matching TRBD1. With 4 bases clipped from V and 2 bases from J, the junction kept 4 bases outside the gene matches. The germline gives CDR1 MGHRA, CDR2 YSYEKL. The CDR3 is made up of 15 amino acids. The CDR3 reads CASSRDRGTGNTIYF. CDR3 DNA sequence: TGCGCCAGCAGCCGAGACAGGGGAACTGGAAACACCATATATTTT.

In this sample, this clone turned up once. The J gene is TRBJ1-1, the V gene TRBV18; the D gene is possibly TRBD1 (5 bases). The CDR3 length is 15 residues. Trimming shortened V by 5 bases and J by 4 bases, and 17 bases separated the two germline ends. The germline gives CDR1 KGHSH, CDR2 LQKENI. CDR3 sequence: CASSARDSPSTEAFF. For the CDR3, the DNA is TGTGCCAGCTCAGCCAGGGACTCCCCCTCCACTGAAGCTTTCTTT. Based on the CDR3 plus reference TRBV18 and TRBJ1-1, the full variable domain is NAGVMQNPRHLVRRRGQEARLRCSPMKGHSHVYWYRQLPEEGLKFMVYLQKENIIDESGMPKERFSAEFPKEGPSILRIQQVVRGDSAAYFCASSARDSPSTEAFFGQGTRLTVV.

The V and J genes are TRBV6-5 and TRBJ1-1, with D tentatively TRBD1 (6 bases). This CDR3 comprises 15 residues. CDR1 is MNHEY and CDR2 is SVGAGI in the germline V gene. With 2 bases removed from V and 5 bases from J, the gap between germline ends came to 15 bases. Written as DNA, the CDR3 is TGTGCCAGCAGTTACCATCAGGGGATCGGGACTGAAGCTTTCTTT. Translated, it gives CASSYHQGIGTEAFF.

The CDR3 bases are TGTGCCAGCAACACACAGGGGGAGGATGAGCAGTTCTTC. Translating it yields CASNTQGEDEQFF. This chain uses TRBV2 with TRBJ2-1, with 8 bases matching TRBD1. Germline values: CDR1 SNHLY, CDR2 FYNNEI. The CDR3 length is 13 residues. Unmatched junction bases numbered 7, after V lost 7 bases and J lost 8 bases.

V gene TRBV7-2 combines with J gene TRBJ2-1, with TRBD2 matching 7 bases. There are 14 residues in the CDR3. Trimming removed 1 base from V and 9 bases from J; junction bases left unmatched: 6. Per germline, CDR1 SGHTA and CDR2 FQGNSA. This CDR3 is CASSLEPLAAEQFF. Written as DNA, the CDR3 is TGTGCCAGCAGCTTAGAGCCCCTAGCGGCTGAGCAGTTCTTC.

Only one count was recorded for this clone. The chain combines TRBV4-2 with TRBJ1-5, with 9 nucleotides matching TRBD1. V was clipped by 0 bases and J by 7 bases; unmatched bases: 16. The CDR3 runs 19 residues. Germline CDR1 is LGHNA and CDR2 is YNFKEQ. The CDR3 nucleotides read TGTGCCAGCAGCCAAGACGGGGGTTCGGCCGGACAGGGGTTGCAGCCCCAGCATTTT. It encodes CASSQDGGSAGQGLQPQHF.

The CDR3 nucleotides are TGTGCCAGCAGCCACGCGGGGGGTTCGGGATCTGATGAGCAGTTCTTC. Its translation is CASSHAGGSGSDEQFF. This chain connects TRBV7-3 to TRBJ2-1; 8 nucleotides agree with TRBD2. V dropped 5 bases and J dropped 8; count of bases not matched to a gene: 14. Germline loops: CDR1 SGHTA, CDR2 FQGTGA. The CDR3 length is 16 residues.

This clone was observed a single time. This rearrangement joins TRBV3-1 (or the pseudogene TRBV3-2) to TRBJ2-7, with 8 bases matching TRBD1. CDR1 is LGHDT, CDR2 YNNKEL, per germline (reference sequence). The ends lost 0 bases at V and 2 bases at J; junction bases unmatched: 6. This CDR3 spans 16 amino acids. CDR3 in amino acids: CASSQEGGQATYEQYF. In nucleotides, the CDR3 is TGTGCCAGCAGCCAAGAGGGGGGACAGGCCACCTACGAGCAGTACTTC.